What follows describes a single TCR beta chain. Its antigen is undetermined. The sample's time point: baseline, week 1 (first vaccination visit). Treatment here: pre-vaccination baseline after standard-of-care therapy. Clones were sequenced by immunoSEQ multiplex PCR, and TCRdb holds only the in-frame ones, with some missing. The sample shows roughly 70,000 clones, 65% to 90% of them seen only once. This sample stems from a study of a mutant IDH1 vaccine in newly diagnosed glioma. At the level of the study: Males made up roughly 62% and females around 38% of treated patients, whose mean age was approximately 41 years. Study-wide points: Most patients, about 93%, showed vaccine-induced immune responses.

V gave up 8 bases and J gave up 0 bases, with 8 bases separating them. Germline V gene sequence: CDR1 WSHSY, CDR2 SAAADI. The CDR3 consists of 14 residues. The starting material was PBMCs, obtained from a glioma patient treated with radiotherapy, temozolomide or both. The TCR comes from a young man with glioma. The chain has TRBV10-2 and TRBJ2-6; D gene ambiguous. CDR3 DNA sequence: TGCGCCAGCGGGTGGAGCTCTGGGGCCAACGTCCTGACTTTC. Translated, it gives CASGWSSGANVLTF.